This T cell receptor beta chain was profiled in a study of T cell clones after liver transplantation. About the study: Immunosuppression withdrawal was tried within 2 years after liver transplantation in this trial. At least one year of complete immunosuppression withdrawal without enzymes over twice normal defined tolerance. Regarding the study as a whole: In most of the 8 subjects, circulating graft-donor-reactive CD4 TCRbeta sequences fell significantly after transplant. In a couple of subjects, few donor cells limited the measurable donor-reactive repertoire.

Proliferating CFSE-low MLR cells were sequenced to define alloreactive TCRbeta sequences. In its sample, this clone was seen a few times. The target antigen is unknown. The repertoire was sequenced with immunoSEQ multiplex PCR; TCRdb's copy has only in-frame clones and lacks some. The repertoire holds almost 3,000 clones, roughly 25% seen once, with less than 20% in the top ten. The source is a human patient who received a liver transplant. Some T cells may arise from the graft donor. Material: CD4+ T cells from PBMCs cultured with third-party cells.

The CDR3 sequence: CASSIANNEQFF. CDR3 coding DNA: TGTGCCAGTAGTATAGCTAACAATGAGCAGTTCTTC. V and J are TRBV19 and TRBJ2-1, with no clear D. This CDR3 contains 12 residues. Trimming stripped 1 base from V and 5 bases from J, with 3 bases between. Germline V lookup: CDR1 LNHDA, CDR2 SQIVND (reference sequence).